One and the same sample provided the 30 T cell receptor beta chains below, sequenced in a study of blood T cell repertoires in COVID-19. The method was immunoSEQ multiplex PCR; TCRdb's version includes in-frame clones alone and lacks a portion of them. This sample yields some 410,000 clones, of which roughly 88% are seen a single time; around 0.97% belongs to the top ten. The source material was PBMCs or T cells enriched from blood (not recorded which). These receptors were taken from a woman in her 30s with acute COVID-19.

The chain combines TRBV7-9 with TRBJ2-7, with 7 bases lining up with TRBD2. Germline V gene sequence: CDR1 SEHNR, CDR2 FQNEAQ (reference sequence). The CDR3 sequence is 12 residues long. V was clipped by 8 bases and J by 5 bases; unmatched bases: 6. The CDR3 sequence is CASLGEGNEQYF. CDR3 coding DNA: TGTGCCAGCCTTGGGGAGGGGAACGAGCAGTACTTC.

Points on this clone: Other DNA sequences from this sample encode an identical CDR3 as well. The CDR3 protein is CASSRTGGNQPQHF. The CDR3 nucleotides are TGTGCCAGCAGCCGTACAGGGGGCAATCAGCCCCAGCATTTT. V and J are TRBV3-1 (or the pseudogene TRBV3-2) and TRBJ1-5; 7 bases align to TRBD1. CDR1 and CDR2 from the germline V gene are LGHDT and YNNKEL (reference sequence). Losses at the gene ends were 4 bases for V and 2 bases for J; bases not matched to a gene: 2. CDR3 length equals 14 residues.

The chain couples TRBV19 to TRBJ1-1; the D gene is possibly TRBD1 (5 bases). The CDR3 contains 13 residues. V was pared by 6 bases and J by 6 bases, with 14 bases between. Germline-derived CDR1 and CDR2 are LNHDA and SQIVND (reference sequence). The CDR3 loop reads CASRVQGLAEAFF. The CDR3 DNA is TGTGCCAGTAGGGTCCAGGGTTTGGCTGAAGCTTTCTTT.

This clone was detected only once. V usage is TRBV27 and J usage is TRBJ1-4; the match to TRBD1 covers 7 bases. Germline CDR1 reads MNHEY; CDR2 reads SMNVEV (reference sequence). J was trimmed by 7 bases and V by 5 bases; bases with no gene match: 4. This CDR3 has 13 residues. CDR3 region: CASSRGLGEKLFF. The DNA for the CDR3 is TGTGCCAGCAGTAGGGGGCTCGGTGAAAAACTGTTTTTT.

This CDR3 reads CASSFFGVDTQYF. The CDR3 nucleotides read TGTGCCAGCAGCTTCTTCGGGGTGGATACGCAGTATTTT. The chain has TRBV7-8 and TRBJ2-3; D is possibly TRBD2 (5 bases). Trimming took off 3 bases at V and 6 bases at J, with 10 bases between the two ends. The CDR3 has 13 amino acids. Germline CDR1 reads SGHVS; CDR2 reads FQNEAQ.

This chain links TRBV19 with TRBJ1-1, with 8 bases aligning to TRBD1. V gave up 1 base and J gave up 3 bases; unmatched junction bases: 4. The CDR3 totals 15 residues. CDR1 is LNHDA, CDR2 SQIVND, per germline (reference sequence). CDR3 DNA: TGTGCCAGTAGTATAGTGTCAGGGGGCCACACTGAAGCTTTCTTT. Encoded protein: CASSIVSGGHTEAFF.

The chain employs TRBV5-1 and TRBJ1-4, with D perhaps matching TRBD1 (6 bases). With 3 bases removed from V and 0 bases from J, the gap between germline ends came to 9 bases. The CDR3 extends over 15 amino acids. The germline V gene has CDR1 SGHRS and CDR2 YFSETQ. The CDR3 nucleotides are TGCGCCAGCAGCTCCACAGGGTCAACTAATGAAAAACTGTTTTTT. It specifies CASSSTGSTNEKLFF.

V is TRBV30 and J is TRBJ1-1; D not resolved. Germline V lookup: CDR1 GTSNPN, CDR2 SVGIG (reference sequence). The CDR3 contains 17 residues. V shed 1 base and J shed 0 bases, with 18 bases lying between them. The CDR3 loop is CAWSAASGSSLNTEAFF. As DNA, the CDR3 is TGTGCCTGGAGTGCCGCATCCGGGTCATCTCTGAACACTGAAGCTTTCTTT.

This clone was counted a single time. The CDR3 DNA follows: TGTGCCAGCAGCCAAGGCGGAGGGCCGCACTATGGCTACACCTTC. Its translation is CASSQGGGPHYGYTF. The rearrangement uses TRBV14 and TRBJ1-2; unclear D gene. The CDR3 sequence is 15 residues long. V was clipped by 1 base and J by 3 bases, with 12 bases between them. CDR1 is SGHDN, CDR2 FVKESK, per germline.

V usage is TRBV10-2 and J usage is TRBJ2-7; D might be TRBD1 (5 bases). The CDR3 spans 16 residues. Germline CDR1 WSHSY, CDR2 SAAADI. Trimming removed 6 bases at V and 0 bases at J, with 18 bases between. CDR3 region: CASRADRPSVSYEQYF. The CDR3 DNA is TGCGCCAGCAGGGCTGACAGACCATCGGTCTCCTACGAGCAGTACTTC.

This clone was seen a few times. The chain employs TRBV24-1 and TRBJ1-4, with 9 bases identical to TRBD1. The V segment lost 4 bases and the J segment 7 bases; nucleotides outside the gene matches: 9. This CDR3 comprises 16 residues. Germline CDR1 and CDR2: KGHDR and SFDVKD. The CDR3, as DNA: TGTGCCACCAGTGAGGGAACCGGGACAGGGCCTGAAAAACTGTTTTTT. Translating it yields CATSEGTGTGPEKLFF.

In this sample, this clone turned up once. The J gene is TRBJ2-2, the V gene TRBV24-1, with a tentative D call TRBD1 (6 bases). The CDR3 contains 16 residues. The ends were cut back, 5 bases at V and 1 base at J, with 13 bases in the middle. Germline values: CDR1 KGHDR, CDR2 SFDVKD. The CDR3 coding sequence is TGTGCCACCAGTGGCCGGCGGACAGTGAACACCGGGGAGCTGTTTTTT. This encodes CATSGRRTVNTGELFF.

The chain carries TRBV2 and TRBJ2-7; D is perhaps TRBD2 (6 bases). CDR1 SNHLY and CDR2 FYNNEI come from the germline V gene. The CDR3 runs 13 residues. The V end lost 6 bases, the J end lost 2 bases, and 11 bases lay between the germline ends. CDR3 sequence: CASRPGGTYEQYF. The CDR3, as DNA: TGTGCCAGCAGGCCCGGGGGAACCTACGAGCAGTACTTC. Together with reference TRBV2 and TRBJ2-7, the CDR3 gives the full variable domain: EPEVTQTPSHQVTQMGQEVILRCVPISNHLYFYWYRQILGQKVEFLVSFYNNEISEKSEIFDDQFSVERPDGSNFTLKIRSTKLEDSAMYFCASRPGGTYEQYFGPGTRLTVT.

This clone was observed a handful of times. This sequence joins TRBV5-8 and TRBJ1-1, with D possibly matching TRBD1 (6 bases). In germline, CDR1 is SGHTS, CDR2 YDEGEE. The CDR3 sequence is 17 residues long. Between the trimmed V and J ends, which lost 6 bases and 0 bases, there was a span of 21 bases. The CDR3 DNA sequence: TGTGCCAGCAACGAGAGGGGGTTTCGATCCATGAACACTGAAGCTTTCTTT. Translating gives CASNERGFRSMNTEAFF.

V usage is TRBV14 and J usage is TRBJ2-7; 11 bases are shared with TRBD2. V dropped 4 bases and J dropped 10; count of bases not matched to a gene: 12. Germline CDR1 SGHDN, CDR2 FVKESK. The CDR3 is 15 amino acids. Here the CDR3 DNA reads TGTGCCAGCAGCCGTCCCTGGGCTAGCGGGGGGAGCCAGTACTTC. Amino acid sequence: CASSRPWASGGSQYF.

This clone was counted once. The chain couples TRBV12-3 or TRBV12-4 to TRBJ2-1, with D unclear. This CDR3 is 12 amino acids long. V was trimmed by 7 bases and J by 10 bases, leaving 14 bases between them. CDR3 loop: CASNVMRQEQFF. The CDR3 bases are TGTGCCAGCAACGTAATGCGACAAGAGCAGTTCTTC.

The CDR3 bases are TGCAGCGGGCCTGGCTACACCTTC. Protein product: CSGPGYTF. The genes are TRBV29-1 and TRBJ1-2; D remains ambiguous. Trimming removed 7 bases at V and 7 bases at J, with 4 bases between. The CDR3 spans 8 residues. The germline V gene encodes CDR1 SQVTM and CDR2 ANQGSEA.

The chain couples TRBV7-3 to TRBJ2-2, with TRBD2 matching 7 bases. With V trimmed by 10 bases and J by 6 bases, 8 bases remained unmatched. The CDR3 totals 13 residues. The germline V gene has CDR1 SGHTA and CDR2 FQGTGA. The CDR3, as DNA: TGTGCCACCGCTCGGGGGGTGGCCGGGGAGCTGTTTTTT. Translation: CATARGVAGELFF.

V usage is TRBV10-2 and J usage is TRBJ2-7; TRBD1 matches 7 bases. This CDR3 comprises 13 residues. V trimming: 6 bases; J trimming: 3 bases; junction bases outside the gene matches: 5. The germline CDR1 and CDR2 sequences are WSHSY and SAAADI. The CDR3 sequence: CASSVTGFYEQYF. The CDR3 bases are TGCGCCAGCAGCGTGACAGGGTTCTACGAGCAGTACTTC.

V and J are TRBV4-1 and TRBJ2-7, with TRBD2 matching 7 bases. Germline trimming cut 1 base from V and 2 bases from J; bases unmatched to any gene: 5. The germline V gene encodes CDR1 MGHRA and CDR2 YSYEKL. The CDR3 sequence is 15 residues long. The CDR3 bases are TGCGCCAGCAGCCAAGCACGACTAGCCCCCTACGAGCAGTACTTC. This sequence encodes CASSQARLAPYEQYF.

V and J are TRBV27 and TRBJ1-2; a weak D match, TRBD1 (5 bases). Trimming pared 8 bases from V and 8 bases from J, leaving 18 bases between. The germline CDR1 and CDR2 sequences are MNHEY and SMNVEV (reference sequence). The CDR3 contains 13 residues. The CDR3 loop is CASGSGGVLGYTF. The CDR3 bases are TGTGCCAGCGGCTCGGGGGGGGTTTTGGGCTACACCTTC.

The genes are TRBV11-3 and TRBJ1-4, with no clear D. V was cut by 2 bases and J by 2 bases, with 21 bases left in between. The CDR3 totals 19 residues. CDR1 and CDR2 (germline): SGHNT, YENEEA. The CDR3: CASSLIPGSSRITNEKLFF. In DNA form, the CDR3 reads TGTGCCAGCAGCTTAATTCCAGGTTCATCCCGGATTACTAATGAAAAACTGTTTTTT.

The chain recombines TRBV5-6 with TRBJ1-5; 11 nucleotides line up with TRBD1. This CDR3 region has 16 residues. CDR1 is SGHDT, CDR2 YYEEEE, per germline. Germline trimming cut 2 bases from V and 6 bases from J; bases unmatched to any gene: 7. This CDR3 is CASSLRTGGGSQPQHF. The CDR3 DNA reads as TGTGCCAGCAGCTTACGGACAGGGGGCGGGAGTCAGCCCCAGCATTTT.

The chain combines TRBV4-1 with TRBJ1-2; 7 nucleotides line up with TRBD1. The CDR3 runs 18 residues. The trim removed 1 base at V and 2 bases at J, leaving 13 bases unmatched. The germline V gene encodes CDR1 MGHRA and CDR2 YSYEKL. The CDR3 sequence is CASSQVFTLAGGNYGYTF. The CDR3 region has the DNA TGCGCCAGCAGCCAAGTATTCACATTGGCAGGGGGGAACTATGGCTACACCTTC.

CDR3 bases: TGTGCCAGCAGCAAAGGACACAGGGCCGAGGCCTACGAGCAGTACTTC. Translated: CASSKGHRAEAYEQYF. The genes are TRBV21-1 and TRBJ2-7; the DNA was not compared with TRBD1, the D call given in the table. TRBV21-1 corresponds to a pseudogene. The CDR3 runs to 16 residues.

This chain connects TRBV6-5 to TRBJ2-2, with a weak D call TRBD1 (6 bases). Trimming removed 5 bases from V and 6 bases from J, with 13 bases in between. CDR1 is MNHEY and CDR2 is SVGAGI in the germline V gene. The CDR3 has 14 amino acids. DNA for the CDR3: TGTGCCAGCAGTAAAAACAGGGCCCCCGGGGAGCTGTTTTTT. It specifies CASSKNRAPGELFF.

This clone was recorded once. The chain joins TRBV5-8 to TRBJ2-1, with no clear D. V was trimmed by 1 base and J by 0 bases, leaving 8 bases between them. Germline lookup yields CDR1 SGHTS and CDR2 YDEGEE. The CDR3 is made up of 15 amino acids. The CDR3 DNA sequence: TGTGCCAGCAGCTTGTTGAGGAGCTCCTACAATGAGCAGTTCTTC. As protein: CASSLLRSSYNEQFF. Drawing the rest from reference TRBV5-8 and TRBJ2-1, the complete variable domain is EAGVTQSPTHLIKTRGQQATLRCSPISGHTSVYWYQQALGLGLQFLLWYDEGEERNRGNFPPRFSGRQFPNYSSELNVNALELEDSALYLCASSLLRSSYNEQFFGPGTRLTVL.

The chain links TRBV5-1 to TRBJ2-3, with D possibly TRBD1 on 5 matching bases. The CDR3 consists of 13 residues. Trimming removed 4 bases from V and 10 bases from J, with 16 bases in between. The germline V gene encodes CDR1 SGHRS and CDR2 YFSETQ. CDR3 nucleotides: TGCGCCAGCAGCGTCAGCGACAGTAAACCGCAGTATTTT. Translated, it gives CASSVSDSKPQYF.

V usage is TRBV2 and J usage is TRBJ2-7; maybe TRBD1 (6 bases). The CDR3 runs 12 residues. CDR1 and CDR2 (germline): SNHLY, FYNNEI. V gave up 8 bases and J gave up 2 bases, with 10 bases separating them. CDR3 loop: CASGTFPYEQYF. DNA for the CDR3: TGTGCCAGCGGGACATTCCCCTACGAGCAGTACTTC.

The genes are TRBV11-2 and TRBJ2-3; TRBD2 aligns across 9 bases. Germline assignment: CDR1 SGHAT and CDR2 FQNNGV. This CDR3 comprises 15 residues. V shed 6 bases, J shed 2 bases, and the junction held 6 bases outside the gene matches. The CDR3 DNA follows: TGTGCCAGCAGTCGGCGGGGGGGGGCCACAGATACGCAGTATTTT. Amino acids: CASSRRGGATDTQYF.